This paragraph covers one TCR beta chain sequence. Its antigen is not yet known. Qualities for individual bases were not recorded, and no much larger clone is one base off. The data belong to a study of blood T cell repertoires in COVID-19 (dated by TCRdb to 2018 to 2021). General notes on the study: Collaborator samples came from the United States, Italy and Spain and covered acute and convalescent phases of COVID-19. Samples came from the ongoing ImmuneRACE study (first 160 participants) plus 1,254 subjects from 6 global collaborators. The repertoires were released in a freely available public database intended as a resource for research on the immune response to SARS-CoV-2. Deeply sampled blood TCRbeta repertoires from subjects exposed to, actively infected with, or recovered from COVID-19 were included in the dataset. A de-identified subject ID, COVID-19 status, age in years and sex were almost always included in the sample metadata. The prospective study material was composed of cDNA or gDNA derived from T cells, B-cell-depleted T cells, or PBMCs. HLA class I and class II types, where available, came from metadata supplied by the sample provider rather than from assay-based typing. The paper as a whole reports these results and caveats: The quantity of clinical and demographic metadata differed by source and by participant and was supplied without curation.

Each collaborating institution followed its own protocols to collect whole blood in K2EDTA tubes. For TCRbeta analysis, collaborator samples were shipped as frozen whole blood, as isolated PBMCs, or as DNA extracted from either sample type. TCRbeta CDR3 regions were amplified from genomic DNA using the immunoSEQ Assay, a bias-controlled multiplex PCR. The authors processed their data as follows. Within the assay, amplification of reference gene primers was used to estimate how many nucleated cells each sample contained. To quantify the absolute abundance of each unique TCRbeta CDR3 rearrangement, sequence reads were collapsed and filtered. For each sample, productive Simpson clonality was calculated as the square root of Simpson's diversity index across productive rearrangements. In its TCRdb copy, this immuneACCESS table keeps in-frame sequences only and misses some clones. Where compared with another copy, unresolved V genes explain less than half of these, and the others have no known cause. That table gives V, J and clone size, and the DNA gave D and trimming. In all, the sample holds 30,000 to 40,000 clones, and around four fifths of those were seen once. Together, the top ten hold approximately 3.7% of the sample.

Including cysteine and phenylalanine, the CDR3 has 14 amino acids. CDR3 DNA is the only sequence kept; it has 42 bases, read in frame from the first base. This receptor was identified in a man aged 50 or older with acute or convalescent COVID-19. The chain was built from TRBV21-1 and TRBJ1-1; no DNA check was done on the table's D call, TRBD1. TRBV21-1 is a recognized pseudogene. The sequencing sample was made of peripheral blood. The sequence in DNA is TGTGCCAGCAGCAAAAGCGGTTACAGGGGGGAAGCTTTCTTT. Its translation is CASSKSGYRGEAFF.